This TCR beta chain was observed in a study of T cell repertoires in cytomegalovirus infection (dated by TCRdb to about 2019). About the full investigation: Recently identified HLA-C-restricted CMV epitopes, whose presentation resists viral immunomodulation, were targeted by peptide stimulations together with well-studied HLA-B-restricted epitopes. Donor HLA type was relevant to the analysis, as public TCR beta signatures indicated carriage of CMV infection together with the matching HLA type. Study-level results and caveats: Carriers of CMV infection plus the relevant HLA type were discriminated by the cumulative frequency of public TCR beta family members in the study cohort and in an independent roughly 400-donor cohort. The ex vivo response was dominated by HLA-C-restricted CMV-specific TCR beta clonotypes, which also provided the single most frequent clonotype in two of eight donors.

TCRdb lists the instrument as Illumina HiSeq 1500. TCRdb's own reprocessing of the public reads used fastp at Q25 and MiXCR and kept productive beta chains. Each entry merges the rows of one CDR3 protein and shows their most common DNA and genes. The sample records approximately 770,000 distinct CDR3 sequences, about 29% of which are singletons. The ten top clones hold around 13% of the sample. The germline ends are 16 bases apart after V is trimmed by 4 bases and J by 3 bases. The CDR3, from cysteine to phenylalanine, totals 15 residues. Only the CDR3 portion is preserved as DNA: 45 bases, with reading frame beginning at the first base. CDR1 and CDR2 (MNHNY, SVGAGI) derive from the germline V gene (reference sequence). According to the study, the label for this sample's treatment or condition signals: in vitro stimulation with specific CMV peptide epitopes to enrich CMV-specific T cells. About this clonotype: Its antigen remains undetermined. It has no much larger one-base neighbor in the sample; base qualities were not kept.

This clonotype originated in a human donor in good health (CMV status not recorded). Some clones in this sample may be carry-over from other donors' samples. Sequencing was performed on cultured CD8+ T cells from PBMCs, taken from culture after CMV antigen stimulation. The rearrangement joined TRBV6-6 to TRBJ2-7; the D gene is perhaps TRBD2, from 6 matching bases. At the DNA level, the sequence is TGTGCCAGCAGTTCAGGGACTCTCGAGTACTACGAGCAGTACTTC. Its protein product is CASSSGTLEYYEQYF.